The present T cell receptor (beta chain) was sequenced within a study of blood T cell repertoires in COVID-19. This study enrolled people aged 18 to 89 from roughly 22 US geographic areas. Participant reports of clinical history set cohort assignment. TCRdb's table, derived via immunoSEQ multiplex PCR, lists solely in-frame clones and lacks some. The repertoire holds roughly 250,000 clones, with 70% to 90% as singletons. Germline V gene lookup returns CDR1 LGHDT and CDR2 YNNKEL (reference sequence). The length of the CDR3 is 16 residues. Trimming left V 2 bases short and J 3 bases short, with 11 bases between.

The TCR sequence derives from a woman aged 50 to 65 who had recovered from COVID-19. Specimen: PBMCs or T cells enriched from blood (not recorded which). The rearrangement joins TRBV3-1 (or the pseudogene TRBV3-2) to TRBJ1-6, with D tentatively TRBD1 (6 bases). The CDR3 DNA reads as TGTGCCAGCAGCCAACGTACAGGGAACTATAATTCACCCCTCCACTTT. Amino acid sequence: CASSQRTGNYNSPLHF.